One T cell receptor beta chain is described in this entry. This table comes from immunoSEQ multiplex PCR, and its TCRdb copy is limited to in-frame clones, with some not included. Altogether some 140,000 clones are present, roughly 94% being singletons, with the ten largest covering approximately 6%. Per germline, CDR1 SEHNR and CDR2 FQNEAQ (reference sequence). Trimming pared 5 bases from V and 9 bases from J, leaving 7 bases between. The CDR3 length is 11 residues. These data come from a study of control samples from healthy donors and cancer patients. The V gene is TRBV7-9, the J gene TRBJ2-2, with D uncertain. The clonotype originates from a man aged 40-55 years in good health. The sample taken for sequencing was blood. The CDR3 sequence: CASSPGWELFF. The CDR3 DNA follows: TGTGCCAGCAGCCCGGGCTGGGAGCTGTTTTTT.